Below are 7 T cell receptor beta chains sequenced from a single sample in a study of shared clonotypes between healthy human individuals. TCRdb keeps only in-frame clones here, not all; method: immunoSEQ multiplex PCR. The data contain approximately 350,000 clones, over 65% of them singletons. The sequencing input was memory CD4+ T cells sorted from blood. Subset denoted: CD45RA-negative fraction. Receptor source: a man aged 25 to 40 in good health.

CDR3: CASSKNPPLPTDTQYF. In DNA form, the CDR3 reads TGTGCCAGCAGTAAAAACCCCCCTCTACCCACAGATACGCAGTATTTT. The chain employs TRBV2 and TRBJ2-3, with unresolved D. Germline V gene lookup returns CDR1 SNHLY and CDR2 FYNNEI. This CDR3 is 16 amino acids long. With 5 bases removed from V and 2 bases from J, the gap between germline ends came to 17 bases.

The rearrangement uses TRBV28 and TRBJ2-7; possible D gene TRBD2, 7 bases. V was clipped by 7 bases and J by 2 bases, with 21 bases between them. Per germline, CDR1 MDHEN and CDR2 SYDVKM. The CDR3 has 16 amino acids. The CDR3 sequence: CASTTRGGEGTYEQYF. The CDR3 DNA sequence: TGTGCCAGCACCACCAGGGGAGGGGAAGGTACCTACGAGCAGTACTTC.

The chain uses TRBV7-2 and TRBJ2-5; D call uncertain. The J call may not be correct, given that the DNA end is closer to TRBJ2-7. Germline V CDR1 and CDR2: SGHTA, FQGNSA. The CDR3 has 12 amino acids. The CDR3 nucleotides are TGTGCCAGCAGCTTACGTCCCTACGAGCAGTACTTC. It is translated as CASSLRPYEQYF.

The chain has TRBV11-2 and TRBJ2-5; D ambiguous. The germline gives CDR1 SGHAT, CDR2 FQNNGV. The CDR3 contains 15 residues. V gave up 3 bases and J gave up 7 bases, with 18 bases separating them. The DNA of the CDR3 is TGTGCCAGCAGCTTGGGCCAGACCGTTGCGCTGACCCAGTACTTC. Translation gives CASSLGQTVALTQYF.

V and J are TRBV28 and TRBJ2-7; a weak D match, TRBD2 (6 bases). Germline CDR1 is MDHEN and CDR2 is SYDVKM. V lost 2 bases and J lost 7, with 27 bases in between. The CDR3 loop spans 18 amino acids. The DNA for the CDR3 is TGTGCCAGCAGTTTAAGCGTAGCGGAACACGGGACTTCGAGGGAGCAGTACTTC. Its protein product is CASSLSVAEHGTSREQYF.

This clone was detected only a few times. This chain links TRBV5-1 with TRBJ1-4, with 10 bases that match TRBD1. There are 15 residues in the CDR3. Germline CDR1 reads SGHRS; CDR2 reads YFSETQ. J lost 8 bases, V lost 2 bases, and 6 bases had no gene match. The CDR3, as DNA: TGCGCCAGCAGCTTATCTAGGACAGGGGGAGAAAAACTGTTTTTT. Amino acids: CASSLSRTGGEKLFF.

V usage is TRBV5-6 and J usage is TRBJ2-5; 11 bases are a match to TRBD2. The length of the CDR3 is 15 residues. V lost 0 bases to trimming and J lost 5 bases; unmatched junction nucleotides: 3. Germline V CDR1 and CDR2: SGHDT, YYEEEE. CDR3 sequence: CASSLGLAGGETQYF. The CDR3 region has the DNA TGTGCCAGCAGCTTGGGCCTAGCGGGAGGTGAGACCCAGTACTTC.